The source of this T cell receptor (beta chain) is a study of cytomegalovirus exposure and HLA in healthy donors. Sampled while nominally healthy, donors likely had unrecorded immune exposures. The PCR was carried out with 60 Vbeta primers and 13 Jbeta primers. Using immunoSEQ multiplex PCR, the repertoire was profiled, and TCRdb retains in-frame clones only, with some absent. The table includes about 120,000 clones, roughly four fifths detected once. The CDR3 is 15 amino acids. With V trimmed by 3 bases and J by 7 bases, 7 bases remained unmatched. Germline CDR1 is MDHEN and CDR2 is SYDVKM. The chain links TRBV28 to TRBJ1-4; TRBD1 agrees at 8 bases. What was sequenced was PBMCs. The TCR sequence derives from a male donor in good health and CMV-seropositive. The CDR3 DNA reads TGTGCCAGCAGTTTCCCTGCCGGGACAGGTGAAAAACTGTTTTTT. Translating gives CASSFPAGTGEKLFF.